This T cell receptor (beta chain) appears in the sequencing data of a study of cytomegalovirus exposure and HLA in healthy donors. Study observations and caveats: Presence/absence analyses treated sequencing depth as roughly uniform across donors.

The germline CDR1 and CDR2 sequences are MNHNS and SASEGT. Trimming took 2 bases from V and 5 from J, leaving 15 bases between them. This CDR3 is 15 amino acids long. This clone occurred a few times. Its antigen remains unidentified. Researchers ran the PCR with 60 Vbeta and 13 Jbeta primers. TCRdb's table, derived via immunoSEQ multiplex PCR, lists solely in-frame clones and lacks some. The sample shows some 200,000 clones, about 78% of them seen only once. Donors sampled were nominally healthy, though unrecorded immune exposures were likely. V is TRBV6-1 and J is TRBJ1-2; D possibly corresponds to TRBD1 (6 bases). The source of this sequence is a woman in her twenties or thirties in good health and CMV-seronegative. Sequencing was done on a sample of PBMCs. The CDR3 coding sequence is TGTGCCAGCAGTGAATTCCCCGGGGGGCAATATGGCTACACCTTC. Its protein is CASSEFPGGQYGYTF.